The source of this T cell receptor beta chain is a study of beta chain features in type 1 diabetes. Study in general: Sorted cell examination encompassed 85 million to 140 million cells across all samples.

Reverse transcription of all isolated RNA meant that expressed TCRB transcripts were sequenced. Measured with immunoSEQ multiplex PCR; TCRdb has only the in-frame clones, and not every one. The sample records 50,000 to 55,000 clones, under 75% being singletons. A sort by CD45RO/CCR7/CD25/CD127/CD95/CD27 yielded CD4+ naive, central memory, regulatory and stem cell-like memory cells. The study, taken as a whole, reports: For patients, the naive, central memory and Treg TCRB repertoires appeared more alike than for healthy donors. Shorter TCRB CDR3s, moderately but significantly so, marked every one of the four CD4+ subsets in Type 1 diabetes patients.

In its sample, this clone was seen once. Its antigen remains unidentified. The CDR3 extends over 15 amino acids. V lost 4 bases to trimming and J lost 4 bases; unmatched junction nucleotides: 6. CDR1 is SGHRS and CDR2 is YFSETQ in the germline V gene. The sample was stem cell memory CD4+ T cells from blood. The rearrangement joins TRBV5-1 to TRBJ2-5, with 11 bases identical to TRBD2. The sequence was obtained from a woman aged 30 to 39 with type 1 diabetes. The CDR3 DNA sequence: TGCGCCAGCAGCCCCCCGCTAGCGGGAGGAGAGACCCAGTACTTC. This codes for CASSPPLAGGETQYF.